The 9 T cell receptor beta chains listed next were all sequenced from one sample in a study of control samples from healthy donors and cancer patients. Only in-frame clones appear in the TCRdb table, and some are missing; sequencing was by immunoSEQ multiplex PCR. The table records 85,000 to 120,000 clones, about 91% of them present only once. The sample comprised blood. These receptors all stem from a woman under 30 in good health.

The chain is built from TRBV9 and TRBJ2-1, with TRBD2 matching 11 bases. CDR1 SGDLS and CDR2 YYNGEE come from the germline V gene. V was clipped by 1 base and J by 10 bases; unmatched bases: 7. This CDR3 spans 15 amino acids. The CDR3 DNA is TGTGCCAGCAGCGTAACACTAGCGGGAGAGACAGAGCAGTTCTTC. It encodes CASSVTLAGETEQFF.

This rearrangement joins TRBV10-2 to TRBJ2-1; D remains ambiguous. The CDR3 is 14 amino acids. Trimming took 5 bases from V and 4 from J, leaving 12 bases between them. Germline V gene lookup returns CDR1 WSHSY and CDR2 SAAADI. The CDR3 here is CASSLSDGYNEQFF. The CDR3, as DNA: TGCGCCAGCAGTCTTTCGGACGGTTACAATGAGCAGTTCTTC.

V usage is TRBV9 and J usage is TRBJ1-2, with D tentatively TRBD1 (6 bases). The length of the CDR3 is 15 residues. V was cut by 2 bases and J by 3 bases, with 14 bases left in between. CDR1 and CDR2 (germline): SGDLS, YYNGEE. CDR3 residues: CASSVGGGSYYGYTF. Written as DNA, the CDR3 is TGTGCCAGCAGCGTCGGAGGGGGTTCGTACTATGGCTACACCTTC. The variable domain in full, completed from reference TRBV9 and TRBJ1-2, reads DSGVTQTPKHLITATGQRVTLRCSPRSGDLSVYWYQQSLDQGLQFLIQYYNGEERAKGNILERFSAQQFPDLHSELNLSSLELGDSALYFCASSVGGGSYYGYTFGSGTRLTVV.

CDR3 protein: CASSLAPRNTEAFF. In DNA, the CDR3 is TGCGCCAGCAGCTTGGCCCCAAGGAACACTGAAGCTTTCTTT. J is TRBJ1-1 and V is TRBV5-1; D call uncertain. The V gene lost 0 bases and the J gene lost 1 base, with 7 bases spanning the gap. CDR1 and CDR2 from the germline V gene are SGHRS and YFSETQ. This CDR3 has 14 amino acids.

The V call is TRBV7-8, the J call TRBJ2-3, with 9 bases matching TRBD2. V lost 3 bases, J lost 2 bases, and 6 bases stayed unmatched. This CDR3 has 16 amino acids. Germline CDR1 SGHVS, CDR2 FQNEAQ. DNA of the CDR3: TGTGCCAGCAGCTTCGAGACTAGCGGCGCCACAGATACGCAGTATTTT. This translates into CASSFETSGATDTQYF.

V gene TRBV5-1 combines with J gene TRBJ2-5, with a tentative D call TRBD1 (6 bases). CDR3 length: 15 amino acids. Germline loops: CDR1 SGHRS, CDR2 YFSETQ. Trimming took off 1 base at V and 2 bases at J, with 12 bases between the two ends. CDR3: CASSLFIGQQETQYF. DNA of the CDR3: TGCGCCAGCAGCTTGTTCATTGGACAGCAAGAGACCCAGTACTTC.

This chain uses TRBV6-5 with TRBJ1-1, with D maybe TRBD1 (5 bases). This CDR3 has 14 residues. V lost 3 bases, J lost 0 bases, and 8 bases lay in between. Germline assignment: CDR1 MNHEY and CDR2 SVGAGI. Here the CDR3 DNA reads TGTGCCAGCAGTTATGACAGCATGAACACTGAAGCTTTCTTT. Translated, it gives CASSYDSMNTEAFF.

The V and J genes are TRBV4-3 and TRBJ1-1; possibly TRBD1 for D (5 bases). The length of the CDR3 is 15 residues. V was cut by 0 bases and J by 4 bases, with 12 bases left in between. Germline loops: CDR1 LGHNA, CDR2 YSLEER. CDR3 DNA sequence: TGCGCCAGCAGCCAAGATGGGGATAGGGGCACTGAAGCTTTCTTT. It translates to CASSQDGDRGTEAFF.

The chain is built from TRBV12-5 and TRBJ1-1; D gene unclear. Per germline, CDR1 LGHNT and CDR2 FRNRAP. V lost 6 bases and J lost 1, with 9 bases in between. The CDR3 is made up of 13 amino acids. The CDR3 spells CASGFITNTEAFF. CDR3 coding DNA: TGTGCTAGTGGCTTTATTACGAACACTGAAGCTTTCTTT.